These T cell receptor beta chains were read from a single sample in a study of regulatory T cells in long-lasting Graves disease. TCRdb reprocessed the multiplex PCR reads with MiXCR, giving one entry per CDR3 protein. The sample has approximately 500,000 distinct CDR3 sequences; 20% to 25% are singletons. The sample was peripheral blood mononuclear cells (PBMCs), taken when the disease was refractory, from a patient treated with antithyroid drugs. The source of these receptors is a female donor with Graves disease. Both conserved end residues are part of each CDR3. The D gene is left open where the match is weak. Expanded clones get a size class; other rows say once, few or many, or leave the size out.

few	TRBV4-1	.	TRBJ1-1	CASSLVEWGETNTEAFF	TGCGCCAGCAGCCTGGTTGAATGGGGCGAAACAAACACTGAAGCTTTCTTT
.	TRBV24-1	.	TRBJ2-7	CATSDHLEEWYF	TGTGCCACCAGTGACCATCTAGAAGAATGGTACTTC
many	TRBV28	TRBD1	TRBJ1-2	CASSTWDSEYYGYTF	TGTGCCAGCAGTACCTGGGACAGTGAGTACTATGGCTACACCTTC
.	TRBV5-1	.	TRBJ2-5	CASSSERVGETQYF	TGCGCCAGCAGCTCGGAACGAGTTGGGGAGACCCAGTACTTC
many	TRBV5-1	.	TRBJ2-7	CASSPGHESYEQYF	TGCGCCAGCAGCCCCGGACACGAATCCTACGAGCAGTACTTC
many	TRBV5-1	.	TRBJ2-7	CASSPGGLLSYEQYF	TGTGCCAGCAGCCCCGGGGGGCTCCTATCCTACGAGCAGTACTTC
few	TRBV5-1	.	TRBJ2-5	CASSLQGREETQYF	TGCGCCAGCAGCTTACAGGGTAGGGAAGAGACCCAGTACTTC
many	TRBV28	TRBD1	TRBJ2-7	CASSTWTGSYEQYF	TGTGCCAGCAGCACCTGGACAGGCTCCTACGAGCAGTACTTC
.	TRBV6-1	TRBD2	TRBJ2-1	CASLPLASSHEQFF	TGTGCCAGCCTCCCACTAGCGTCATCCCATGAGCAGTTCTTC
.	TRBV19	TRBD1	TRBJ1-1	CASSIPQGVLNTEAFF	TGTGCCAGTAGTATCCCACAGGGGGTTTTGAACACTGAAGCTTTCTTT
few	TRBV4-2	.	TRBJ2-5	CASSQGDTQETQYF	TGTGCCAGCAGCCAAGGGGACACCCAAGAGACCCAGTACTTC
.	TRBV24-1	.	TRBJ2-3	CATSDSPPAGGADTQYF	TGTGCCACCAGTGATAGCCCCCCGGCGGGTGGGGCAGATACGCAGTATTTT
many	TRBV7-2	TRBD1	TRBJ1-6	CASSLATGRPGSPLHF	TGTGCCAGCAGCTTAGCGACAGGGAGACCTGGTTCACCCCTCCACTTT
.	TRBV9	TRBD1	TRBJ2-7	CASSVDRVGREQYF	TGTGCCAGCAGCGTCGACAGGGTTGGTCGCGAGCAGTACTTC
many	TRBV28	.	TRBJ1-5	CASSLEQGDSNQPQHF	TGTGCCAGCAGCCTCGAACAGGGTGACAGCAATCAGCCCCAGCATTTT
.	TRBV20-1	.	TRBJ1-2	CSARPPGLGDGYTF	TGCAGTGCTAGGCCACCAGGGCTAGGGGATGGCTACACCTTC
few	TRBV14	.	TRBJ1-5	CASSQDSYQPQHF	TGTGCCAGCAGCCAAGACAGCTATCAGCCCCAGCATTTT
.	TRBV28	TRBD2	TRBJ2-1	CASSFQGTSGSGTYNEQFF	TGTGCCAGCAGTTTCCAGGGGACTAGCGGGAGCGGCACCTACAATGAGCAGTTCTTC
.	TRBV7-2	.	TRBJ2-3	CASSPDLDTQYF	TGTGCCAGCAGCCCAGACTTAGATACGCAGTATTTT
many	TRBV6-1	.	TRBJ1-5	CASSEAQTQSQPQHF	TGTGCCAGCAGTGAAGCCCAGACACAGTCTCAGCCCCAGCATTTT
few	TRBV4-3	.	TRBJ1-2	CASSWGGANYGYTF	TGCGCCAGCAGCTGGGGGGGAGCTAACTATGGCTACACCTTC
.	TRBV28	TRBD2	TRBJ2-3	CASSGAGPTDTQYF	TGTGCCAGCAGCGGAGCGGGGCCCACAGATACGCAGTATTTT
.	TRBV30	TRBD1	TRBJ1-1	CACTGENTEAFF	TGTGCCTGTACAGGGGAGAACACTGAAGCTTTCTTT
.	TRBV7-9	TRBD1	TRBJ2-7	CASSGRGQGMRDEQYF	TGTGCCAGCAGCGGACGGGGACAGGGGATGCGAGACGAGCAGTACTTC
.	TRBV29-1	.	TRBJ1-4	CSVAREDEKLFF	TGCAGCGTTGCTAGGGAGGATGAAAAACTGTTTTTT
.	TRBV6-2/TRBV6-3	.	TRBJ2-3	CASSLLGMSTDTQYF	TGTGCCAGCAGTCTTCTGGGGATGAGCACAGATACGCAGTATTTT
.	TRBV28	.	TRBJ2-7	CASIAETTYEQYF	TGTGCCAGCATTGCAGAGACCACCTACGAGCAGTACTTC
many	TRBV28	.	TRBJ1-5	CASRAGLDNQPQHF	TGTGCCAGCAGGGCTGGGCTTGACAATCAGCCCCAGCATTTT
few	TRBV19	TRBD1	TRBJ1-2	CASSIATGTGDYGYTF	TGTGCCAGTAGTATAGCCACCGGGACAGGGGACTATGGCTACACCTTC
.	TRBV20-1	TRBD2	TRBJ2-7	CSARNPGTSAHEQYF	TGCAGTGCTAGGAACCCCGGGACTAGCGCCCACGAGCAGTACTTC
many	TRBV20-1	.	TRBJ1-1	CSARAYRNTEAFF	TGCAGTGCTAGAGCCTACAGGAACACTGAAGCTTTCTTT
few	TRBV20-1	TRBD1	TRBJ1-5	CSTQGAISNQPQHF	TGCAGTACCCAGGGGGCCATTAGCAATCAGCCCCAGCATTTT
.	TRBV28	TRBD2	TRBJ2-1	CASSSGFLAGGPSEQFF	TGTGCCAGCAGCTCGGGCTTTCTAGCGGGAGGGCCAAGTGAGCAGTTCTTC
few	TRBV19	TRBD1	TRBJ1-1	CASSTRTGMTTEAFF	TGTGCCAGTAGTACCCGGACAGGGATGACCACTGAAGCTTTCTTT
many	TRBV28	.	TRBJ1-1	CASSFAGPPLNTEAFF	TGTGCCAGCAGTTTCGCAGGGCCCCCGTTGAACACTGAAGCTTTCTTT
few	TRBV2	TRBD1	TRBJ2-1	CASSGQGGDEQFF	TGTGCCAGCAGTGGACAGGGGGGCGATGAGCAGTTCTTC
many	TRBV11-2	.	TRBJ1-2	CASSHGGTSYGYTF	TGTGCCAGCAGCCACGGTGGCACCTCCTATGGCTACACCTTC
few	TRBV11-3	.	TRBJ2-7	CASGLDFYEQYF	TGTGCCAGCGGACTCGACTTCTACGAGCAGTACTTC
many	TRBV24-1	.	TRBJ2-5	CATSDLLGGQETQYF	TGTGCCACCAGTGATTTGTTGGGGGGACAAGAGACCCAGTACTTC
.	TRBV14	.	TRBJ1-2	CASSQGPGRTGYGYTF	TGTGCCAGCAGCCAAGGCCCAGGTCGGACGGGCTATGGCTACACCTTC
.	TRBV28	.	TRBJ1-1	CASSGQMNTETFF	TGTGCCAGCAGTGGGCAGATGAACACTGAAACTTTCTTT
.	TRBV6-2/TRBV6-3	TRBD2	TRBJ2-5	CASSYDGTSGAQETQYF	TGTGCCAGCAGTTACGATGGGACTAGCGGAGCCCAAGAGACCCAGTACTTC
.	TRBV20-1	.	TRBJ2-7	CSALAYEQYF	TGCAGTGCCCTCGCCTACGAGCAGTACTTC
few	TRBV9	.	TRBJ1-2	CASSAFQGSGGYTF	TGTGCCAGCAGCGCCTTCCAGGGCAGTGGTGGCTACACCTTC
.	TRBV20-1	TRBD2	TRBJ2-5	CSALEGGQETQYF	TGCAGTGCTCTTGAGGGAGGGCAAGAGACCCAGTACTTC
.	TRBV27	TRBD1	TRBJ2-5	CASSAGGRIETQYF	TGTGCCAGCAGTGCAGGGGGCAGGATTGAGACCCAGTACTTC
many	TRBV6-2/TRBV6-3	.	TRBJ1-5	CASSYSAQSNQPQHF	TGTGCCAGCAGTTACTCCGCGCAGTCCAATCAGCCCCAGCATTTT
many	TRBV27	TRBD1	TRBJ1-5	CASRIDRGTNQPQHF	TGTGCCAGCAGGATCGACAGGGGGACCAATCAGCCCCAGCATTTT
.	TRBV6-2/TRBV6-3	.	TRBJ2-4	CASSYWNSPVKNIQYF	TGTGCCAGCAGTTATTGGAACAGTCCGGTGAAAAACATTCAGTACTTC
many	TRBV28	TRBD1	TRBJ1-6	CASSRQGNNSPLHF	TGTGCCAGCAGTCGACAGGGGAATAATTCACCCCTCCACTTT
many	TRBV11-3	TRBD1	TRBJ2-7	CASSPSWDRGLYEQYF	TGTGCCAGCAGCCCTTCGTGGGACAGGGGGTTGTACGAGCAGTACTTC
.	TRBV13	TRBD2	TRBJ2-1	CASSLWTSGYNEQFF	TGTGCCAGCAGCTTATGGACTAGCGGATACAATGAGCAGTTCTTC
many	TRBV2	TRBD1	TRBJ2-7	CASSQGGASYEQYF	TGTGCCAGCAGTCAAGGGGGCGCCTCCTACGAGCAGTACTTC
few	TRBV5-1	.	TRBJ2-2	CASSEVAANTGELFF	TGCGCCAGCAGCGAGGTAGCGGCGAACACCGGGGAGCTGTTTTTT
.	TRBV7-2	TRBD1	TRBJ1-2	CASSSEPGTGNGYTF	TGTGCCAGCAGTTCGGAACCCGGGACAGGGAATGGCTACACCTTC
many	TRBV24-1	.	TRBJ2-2	CATSAGTSNTGELFF	TGTGCCACCAGTGCCGGGACATCGAACACCGGGGAGCTGTTTTTT
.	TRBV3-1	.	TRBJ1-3	CASSKEGYTIYF	TGTGCCAGCAGCAAAGAGGGATACACCATATATTTT
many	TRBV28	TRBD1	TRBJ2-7	CASSLATGSHEQYF	TGTGCCAGCAGTTTGGCGACAGGGAGCCACGAGCAGTACTTC
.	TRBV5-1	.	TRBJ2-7	CASSPLASVRDEQYF	TGCGCCAGCAGCCCCCTCGCTAGCGTCCGGGACGAGCAGTACTTC